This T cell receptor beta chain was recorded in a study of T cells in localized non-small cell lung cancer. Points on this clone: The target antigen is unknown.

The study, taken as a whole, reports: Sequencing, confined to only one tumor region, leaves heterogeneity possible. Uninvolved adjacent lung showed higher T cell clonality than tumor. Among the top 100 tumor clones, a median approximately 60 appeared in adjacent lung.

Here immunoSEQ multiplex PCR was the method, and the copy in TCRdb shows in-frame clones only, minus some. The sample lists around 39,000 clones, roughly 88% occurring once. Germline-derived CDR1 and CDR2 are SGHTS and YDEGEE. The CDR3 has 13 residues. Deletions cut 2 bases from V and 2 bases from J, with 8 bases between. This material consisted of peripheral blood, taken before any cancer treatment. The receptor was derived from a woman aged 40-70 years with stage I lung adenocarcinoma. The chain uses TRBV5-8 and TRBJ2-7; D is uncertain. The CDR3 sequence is CASSLGPTYEQYF. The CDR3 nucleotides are TGTGCCAGCAGCTTAGGGCCAACCTACGAGCAGTACTTC.